This T cell receptor beta chain is from a study of cytomegalovirus exposure and HLA in healthy donors. Study findings and constraints: It was about 150 TCR beta chains that were listed as cytomegalovirus-associated.

The CDR3 loop spans 13 amino acids. Germline lookup yields CDR1 MNHEY and CDR2 SVGAGI. Trimming removed 2 bases at V and 5 bases at J, with 9 bases between. This PCR relied on a set of 60 Vbeta primers and 13 Jbeta primers. Sequencing was performed with immunoSEQ multiplex PCR; in TCRdb, only in-frame clones are kept and a portion is missing. This sample has some 150,000 clones, with less than 85% found just once. In its sample, this clone was seen a few times. The antigen is unknown. The clonotype comes from a man aged 35 to 55 in good health and CMV-seronegative. The sequenced material came from PBMCs. The chain uses TRBV6-5 and TRBJ1-1; maybe TRBD1 (5 bases). The chain's CDR3 is CASSYGATTEAFF. Written as DNA, the CDR3 is TGTGCCAGCAGTTACGGGGCAACGACTGAAGCTTTCTTT.